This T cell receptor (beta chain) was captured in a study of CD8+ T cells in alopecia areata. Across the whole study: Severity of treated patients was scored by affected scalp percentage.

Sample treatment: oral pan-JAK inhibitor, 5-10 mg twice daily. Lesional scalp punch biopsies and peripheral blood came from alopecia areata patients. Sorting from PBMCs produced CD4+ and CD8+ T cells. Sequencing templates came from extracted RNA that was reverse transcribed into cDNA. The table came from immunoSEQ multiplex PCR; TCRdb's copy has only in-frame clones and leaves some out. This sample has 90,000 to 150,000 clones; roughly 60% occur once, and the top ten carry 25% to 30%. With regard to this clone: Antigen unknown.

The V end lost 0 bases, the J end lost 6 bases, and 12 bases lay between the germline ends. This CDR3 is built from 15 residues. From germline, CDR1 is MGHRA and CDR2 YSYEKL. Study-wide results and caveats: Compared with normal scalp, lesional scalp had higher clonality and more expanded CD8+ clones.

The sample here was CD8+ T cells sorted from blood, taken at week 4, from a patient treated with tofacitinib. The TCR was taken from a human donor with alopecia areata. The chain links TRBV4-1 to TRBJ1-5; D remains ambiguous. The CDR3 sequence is CASSQEEGSSQPQHF. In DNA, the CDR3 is TGCGCCAGCAGCCAAGAGGAGGGTTCAAGTCAGCCCCAGCATTTT.